What follows are 6 T cell receptor beta chains derived from one specimen sequenced in a study of regulatory T cells in long-lasting Graves disease. The time point here: newly diagnosed GD, antithyroid drugs for less than 3 months. From RNA extracted from PBMCs, the TCR library was made. Both iRepertoire HTBI primers and Arm-PCR of CDR3 regions were used to build the TCR beta libraries. TCRdb reprocessed the multiplex PCR reads via MiXCR and lists one record per CDR3 protein. The repertoire holds around 500,000 distinct CDR3 sequences, with more than 15% as singletons. The data were also submitted as part of a second study, on T cells in Graves' hyperthyroidism and ophthalmopathy.

The sequenced sample was peripheral blood mononuclear cells (PBMCs), obtained at new diagnosis, from a patient treated with antithyroid drugs. Receptors were obtained from a woman aged 35-60 years with Graves disease.

This clonotype has ten or more counts. The chain uses TRBV7-8 and TRBJ2-3; no definite D call. The germline CDR1 and CDR2 sequences are SGHVS and FQNEAQ. The CDR3 totals 12 residues. V lost 4 bases and J 4 bases, leaving 6 bases between the germline ends. CDR3 sequence reads: CASSSPPDTQYF. The CDR3 coding sequence is TGTGCCAGCAGCTCGCCTCCAGATACGCAGTATTTT.

The chain employs TRBV24-1 and TRBJ1-1, with no clear D. Trimming stripped 3 bases from V and 7 bases from J, with 5 bases between. Looked up from germline, CDR1 is KGHDR and CDR2 is SFDVKD. This CDR3 contains 11 residues. The chain's CDR3 is CATSDGLEAFF. The CDR3 bases are TGTGCCACCAGTGATGGTCTTGAAGCTTTCTTT.

This clonotype was counted ten times or more. This chain uses TRBV12-3 or TRBV12-4 with TRBJ1-2; the match to TRBD1 covers 10 bases. The CDR3 is 16 amino acids. Trimming cost V 0 bases and J 4 bases; bases outside gene matches: 5. The CDR3 nucleotides read TGTGCCAGCAGTTTAGCGACAGGGGGCGCCCGCTATGGCTACACCTTC. Translation: CASSLATGGARYGYTF.

This clonotype showed up just a few times. CDR3 residues: CASSLDRVYNSPLHF. The CDR3 bases are TGTGCCAGCTCACTCGACAGGGTATATAATTCACCCCTCCACTTT. V is TRBV18 and J is TRBJ1-6, with 7 nucleotides matching TRBD1. V lost 4 bases, J lost 4 bases, and 4 bases stayed unmatched. This CDR3 has 15 amino acids. Germline V lookup: CDR1 KGHSH, CDR2 LQKENI.

This chain connects TRBV10-3 to TRBJ1-1, with 9 bases fitting TRBD1. V was pared by 4 bases and J by 5 bases, with 2 bases of the junction left unmatched. This CDR3 is 13 amino acids long. CDR1 and CDR2 (germline): ENHRY, SYGVKD. CDR3 nucleotide sequence: TGTGCCATCAGTGTACAGGGGGCGACTGAAGCTTTCTTT. Translation gives CAISVQGATEAFF.

This clonotype has a handful of counts. J is TRBJ1-6 and V is TRBV4-2, with D tentatively TRBD1 (5 bases). This CDR3 contains 22 residues. V lost 0 bases to trimming and J lost 7 bases, with 31 bases between them. From germline, CDR1 is LGHNA and CDR2 YNFKEQ. The CDR3 sequence is CASSQDATTWGPFEKLNSPLHF. For the CDR3, the DNA is TGTGCCAGCAGCCAAGACGCCACGACGTGGGGCCCCTTTGAGAAGCTCAATTCACCCCTCCACTTT.